This TCR beta chain derives from a study of blood T cell repertoires in COVID-19. V was trimmed by 0 bases and J by 0 bases, leaving 6 bases between them. Germline CDR1 is LGHNA and CDR2 is YNFKEQ. The CDR3 is 15 amino acids. Original analysis: Reference gene primer amplification gave nucleated cell count estimates. Data came from immunoSEQ multiplex PCR; TCRdb stores just in-frame clones and leaves some out. D and trimming come from the DNA, and the V and J calls and clone size come from that table. The sample yields roughly 250,000 clones, about 89% seen once. This sequence was found in a woman aged 18 to 35 who had recovered from COVID-19. J is TRBJ1-3 and V is TRBV4-2; D unresolved. The source material was PBMCs or T cells enriched from blood (not recorded which). The CDR3 reads CASSQDKHSGNTIYF. CDR3 nucleotides: TGTGCCAGCAGCCAAGATAAACACTCTGGAAACACCATATATTTT.